Many counts were recorded for the clone carrying this T cell receptor beta chain. Its specificity is unknown. The data were obtained in a study of metastatic and nonmetastatic thyroid tumors. Each patient came to thyroid surgery without any prior treatment (of any kind). TCRdb reprocessed the PCR reads using MiXCR. Of 20,000 to 25,000 clones listed, more than 15% were seen once; the top ten hold about 9.4%. Study-wide results and caveats: Patients with malignant thyroid tumors reportedly had significantly higher TCR beta diversity than those with benign nodules, in blood and tumor.

Source material: tumor tissue. This receptor was identified in a female donor with papillary thyroid cancer or a benign thyroid nodule (not recorded which). Some clones in this sample may be carry-over from other donors' samples.

The CDR3 nucleotides read TGTGCCAGCAGCAGGGGAGGGGGCTCCTACGAGCAGTACTTC. Its protein product is CASSRGGGSYEQYF. The chain couples TRBV5-4 to TRBJ2-7; D possibly corresponds to TRBD2 (7 bases). The CDR3 has 14 amino acids. Germline loops: CDR1 SGHNT, CDR2 YYREEE (reference sequence). V lost 4 bases to trimming and J lost 0 bases, with 11 bases between them.